The 25 T cell receptor beta chains presented below share a single source sample, sequenced in a study of cytomegalovirus exposure and HLA in healthy donors (dated by TCRdb to 2017 to 2019). Libraries were built with the immunoSEQ multiplex PCR assay. For the multiplex PCR, a mixture combining 60 forward primers for TCR Vbeta segments and 13 reverse primers for TCR Jbeta segments was used. Entries here come from immuneACCESS through TCRdb and include only in-frame sequences with V and J called. Some clones fail to appear in such tables; in the studies checked, an unresolved V gene covers under half of the shortfall, and the cause of the remainder is unknown. The sample table contains 150,000 to 200,000 clones; only one count was recorded for approximately 80% of them. The ten largest make up about 2.2% of the sample. Input material: PBMCs. The receptor source for this set is a woman in her twenties or thirties in good health and CMV-seronegative.

The V call is TRBV10-3, the J call TRBJ2-7; TRBD2 might be the D (5 bases). The CDR3 has 15 residues. Per germline, CDR1 ENHRY and CDR2 SYGVKD. The V end lost 4 bases, the J end lost 0 bases, and 13 bases lay between the germline ends. CDR3 bases: TGTGCCATCAGTGTGAGGGAGTCTCGCTCCTACGAGCAGTACTTC. Its protein is CAISVRESRSYEQYF.

The genes are TRBV28 and TRBJ2-5, with a weak D call TRBD1 (5 bases). The CDR3 is made up of 16 amino acids. Germline loops: CDR1 MDHEN, CDR2 SYDVKM. V dropped 0 bases and J dropped 5 bases, with 16 bases sitting between them. The CDR3 coding sequence is TGTGCCAGCAGTTTATGGGGGCAGATCGTTAGGGAGACCCAGTACTTC. It is translated as CASSLWGQIVRETQYF.

J is TRBJ2-1 and V is TRBV5-1, with 8 positions matching TRBD2. The germline CDR1 and CDR2 sequences are SGHRS and YFSETQ. This CDR3 region has 14 residues. Losses at the gene ends were 0 bases for V and 6 bases for J; bases not matched to a gene: 2. CDR3 DNA sequence: TGCGCCAGCAGCTTGGGCGGGAGGAGCAATGAGCAGTTCTTC. Residues: CASSLGGRSNEQFF.

This chain joins TRBV7-8 and TRBJ2-6, with TRBD2 identical over 11 bases. V was clipped by 1 base and J by 0 bases; unmatched bases: 5. The CDR3 is 19 residues long. CDR1 is SGHVS, CDR2 FQNEAQ, per germline. The CDR3 protein is CASSLGRLAGGSGANVLTF. CDR3 bases: TGTGCCAGCAGCTTAGGGCGGCTAGCGGGGGGCTCTGGGGCCAACGTCCTGACTTTC.

The chain links TRBV4-2 to TRBJ1-3, with D possibly matching TRBD1 (6 bases). This CDR3 has 16 amino acids. In germline, CDR1 is LGHNA, CDR2 YNFKEQ. V lost 4 bases to trimming and J lost 0 bases, with 13 bases between them. CDR3 nucleotides: TGTGCCAGCAGCCCGATCCCAGGGGACTCTGGAAACACCATATATTTT. It is translated as CASSPIPGDSGNTIYF.

CDR3 DNA: TGTGCCAGCAGCCTTAGCGGTCCTTCCTCCTACGAGCAGTACTTC. Translating it yields CASSLSGPSSYEQYF. The chain uses TRBV7-2 and TRBJ2-7, with D perhaps TRBD2 (6 bases). Germline lookup yields CDR1 SGHTA and CDR2 FQGNSA. The CDR3 consists of 15 residues. The V and J ends lost 5 bases and 0 bases respectively, with 14 bases between them.

V usage is TRBV5-5 and J usage is TRBJ1-4, with TRBD1 identical over 10 bases. V gave up 4 bases and J gave up 1 base; unmatched junction bases: 10. The length of the CDR3 is 18 residues. The germline gives CDR1 SGHKS, CDR2 YYEKEE (reference sequence). This CDR3 is CASSHRQGASRTNEKLFF. The CDR3 region has the DNA TGTGCCAGCAGCCACCGACAGGGGGCGAGTCGAACTAATGAAAAACTGTTTTTT. The full variable domain, its missing parts supplied by reference TRBV5-5 and TRBJ1-4, is DAGVTQSPTHLIKTRGQQVTLRCSPISGHKSVSWYQQVLGQGPQFIFQYYEKEERGRGNFPDRFSARQFPNYSSELNVNALLLGDSALYLCASSHRQGASRTNEKLFFGSGTQLSVL.

The chain recombines TRBV28 with TRBJ2-7, with TRBD2 identical over 7 bases. Germline CDR1 and CDR2: MDHEN and SYDVKM. This CDR3 is built from 14 residues. V dropped 6 bases and J dropped 0; count of bases not matched to a gene: 5. The CDR3 region has the DNA TGTGCCAGCAGCCGGGACTACGCCTCCTACGAGCAGTACTTC. Encoded protein: CASSRDYASYEQYF. Combining the CDR3 with reference TRBV28 and TRBJ2-7 gives the whole variable domain DVKVTQSSRYLVKRTGEKVFLECVQDMDHENMFWYRQDPGLGLRLIYFSYDVKMKEKGDIPEGYSVSREKKERFSLILESASTNQTSMYLCASSRDYASYEQYFGPGTRLTVT.

The chain uses TRBV28 and TRBJ1-5; D perhaps matches TRBD1 (6 bases). The CDR3 loop spans 14 amino acids. Per germline, CDR1 MDHEN and CDR2 SYDVKM. V shed 1 base and J shed 7 bases, with 11 bases lying between them. The CDR3 reads CASSLLGGFQPQHF. For the CDR3, the DNA is TGTGCCAGCAGTTTATTAGGGGGTTTCCAGCCCCAGCATTTT.

The V and J genes are TRBV28 and TRBJ2-7; TRBD2 matches at 7 bases. The length of the CDR3 is 15 residues. The V segment lost 2 bases and the J segment 3 bases; nucleotides outside the gene matches: 7. Germline V gives CDR1 MDHEN, CDR2 SYDVKM. The CDR3 is CASSLLAEAFYEQYF. As DNA, the CDR3 is TGTGCCAGCAGTTTACTAGCGGAGGCCTTCTACGAGCAGTACTTC.

V gene TRBV28 combines with J gene TRBJ1-5; no firm D call. Germline values: CDR1 MDHEN, CDR2 SYDVKM. Trimming left V 2 bases short and J 3 bases short, with 17 bases between. The CDR3 covers 17 residues. The CDR3 region has the DNA TGTGCCAGCAGTTTAGGAAGGCGGAAAAAACACAATCAGCCCCAGCATTTT. Translated: CASSLGRRKKHNQPQHF.

A single count supports this clone. J is TRBJ1-5 and V is TRBV27; 8 positions agree with TRBD1. The germline V gene encodes CDR1 MNHEY and CDR2 SMNVEV (reference sequence). This CDR3 comprises 17 residues. V shed 6 bases and J 0 bases; nucleotides not matched to a gene: 10. In DNA, the CDR3 is TGTGCCAGCAGCCTGACAGGACAGGGCGATAGCAATCAGCCCCAGCATTTT. Translating gives CASSLTGQGDSNQPQHF.

This chain connects TRBV5-1 to TRBJ2-3, with a possible D match to TRBD2 (5 bases). The CDR3 loop spans 18 amino acids. Germline CDR1 and CDR2: SGHRS and YFSETQ. V was shortened by 1 base and J by 0 bases, with 18 bases between the two germline ends. CDR3: CASSLPSGLATSTDTQYF. CDR3 bases: TGCGCCAGCAGCTTGCCCTCCGGACTTGCTACTAGCACAGATACGCAGTATTTT.

This clone appeared a single time. The chain links TRBV7-6 to TRBJ2-3; TRBD1 is a possible D gene (6 bases). Germline values: CDR1 SGHVS, CDR2 FNYEAQ. Trimming took off 3 bases at V and 6 bases at J, with 13 bases between the two ends. This CDR3 region has 14 residues. The CDR3 DNA sequence: TGTGCCAGCAGCTTCGGGACAAAGGTGGATACGCAGTATTTT. As protein: CASSFGTKVDTQYF.

The chain carries TRBV6-6 and TRBJ2-3; 8 nucleotides agree with TRBD1. V shed 6 bases, J shed 1 base, and the junction held 3 bases outside the gene matches. CDR1 MNHNY and CDR2 SVGAGI come from the germline V gene (reference sequence). This CDR3 is 14 amino acids long. This CDR3 is CASSGGQGTDTQYF. Written as DNA, the CDR3 is TGTGCCAGCAGCGGGGGACAGGGCACAGATACGCAGTATTTT.

This clone was detected only once. In nucleotides, the CDR3 is TGTGCCAGCAGCCGCAGGGGATCCCAAGAGACCCAGTACTTC. This codes for CASSRRGSQETQYF. V and J are TRBV27 and TRBJ2-5, with D maybe TRBD1 (6 bases). The CDR3 contains 14 residues. Germline V gives CDR1 MNHEY, CDR2 SMNVEV (reference sequence). The ends were cut back, 6 bases at V and 1 base at J, with 12 bases in the middle.

V usage is TRBV9 and J usage is TRBJ2-5; 11 bases fit TRBD1. Germline CDR1 and CDR2: SGDLS and YYNGEE. Trimming removed 5 bases from V and 4 bases from J; junction bases left unmatched: 7. This CDR3 region has 15 residues. Here the CDR3 reads CASSGQGAGRETQYF. The CDR3 DNA reads as TGTGCCAGCAGTGGACAGGGGGCTGGTCGAGAGACCCAGTACTTC. Combining the CDR3 with reference TRBV9 and TRBJ2-5 gives the whole variable domain DSGVTQTPKHLITATGQRVTLRCSPRSGDLSVYWYQQSLDQGLQFLIQYYNGEERAKGNILERFSAQQFPDLHSELNLSSLELGDSALYFCASSGQGAGRETQYFGPGTRLLVL.

The genes are TRBV5-4 and TRBJ2-1; D remains unclear. The germline V gene encodes CDR1 SGHNT and CDR2 YYREEE (reference sequence). Trimming took 3 bases from V and 5 from J, leaving 9 bases between them. CDR3 size: 13 residues. CDR3 bases: TGTGCCAGCAGCTCCTACAGAGACAATGAGCAGTTCTTC. This codes for CASSSYRDNEQFF.

This rearrangement joins TRBV19 to TRBJ2-2, with unresolved D. The germline V gene encodes CDR1 LNHDA and CDR2 SQIVND (reference sequence). CDR3 size: 15 residues. V lost 5 bases and J lost 1, with 11 bases in between. The CDR3 spells CASSPSPGNTGELFF. CDR3 nucleotide sequence: TGTGCCAGTAGTCCTTCCCCAGGGAACACCGGGGAGCTGTTTTTT. Full variable domain (remainder filled in from reference TRBV19 and TRBJ2-2): DGGITQSPKYLFRKEGQNVTLSCEQNLNHDAMYWYRQDPGQGLRLIYYSQIVNDFQKGDIAEGYSVSREKKESFPLTVTSAQKNPTAFYLCASSPSPGNTGELFFGEGSRLTVL.

With respect to this clone: The junction departs from germline at one end; a sequencing error may be responsible. The CDR3 here is CSVGGTGVSGANGLTF. CDR3 nucleotide sequence: TGCAGCGTTGGTGGGACAGGGGTTTCAGGGGCCAACGGCCTGACTTTC. The V gene is TRBV29-1, the J gene TRBJ2-6, with 10 bases identical to TRBD1. The CDR3 is 16 residues long. Germline V CDR1 and CDR2: SQVTM, ANQGSEA.

This clone showed up just a few times. The J gene is TRBJ1-3, the V gene TRBV15; D is ambiguous. The CDR3 is 15 amino acids. The germline V gene has CDR1 LNHNV and CDR2 YYDKDF (reference sequence). Trimming cost V 5 bases and J 1 base, with 12 bases left between them. The DNA for the CDR3 is TGTGCCACCAGCTCCCGGAGTGCTTCTGGAAACACCATATATTTT. This sequence encodes CATSSRSASGNTIYF. The full variable domain, completed using reference TRBV15 and TRBJ1-3, is DAMVIQNPRYQVTQFGKPVTLSCSQTLNHNVMYWYQQKSSQAPKLLFHYYDKDFNNEADTPDNFQSRRPNTSFCFLDIRSPGLGDTAMYLCATSSRSASGNTIYFGEGSWLTVV.

The CDR3 is CSVRTSGTNTGELFF. For the CDR3, the DNA is TGCAGCGTTCGAACTAGCGGAACGAACACCGGGGAGCTGTTTTTT. The rearrangement links TRBV29-1 to TRBJ2-2; 8 bases agree with TRBD2. CDR3 size: 15 residues. Germline V gives CDR1 SQVTM, CDR2 ANQGSEA. V shed 5 bases, J shed 0 bases, and the junction held 5 bases outside the gene matches.

The V gene is TRBV7-9, the J gene TRBJ2-2; 14 nucleotides match TRBD2. Trimming at V came to 4 bases and at J to 6 bases, leaving 7 bases not matched to a gene. There are 17 residues in the CDR3. CDR1 and CDR2 (germline): SEHNR, FQNEAQ (reference sequence). The CDR3, as DNA: TGTGCCAGCAGCTCGGGACTAGCGGGAGAGGTTGCCGGGGAGCTGTTTTTT. It encodes CASSSGLAGEVAGELFF.

The V and J genes are TRBV4-1 and TRBJ1-5; TRBD1 is a possible D gene (6 bases). The germline V gene encodes CDR1 MGHRA and CDR2 YSYEKL. V was pared by 2 bases and J by 4 bases, with 15 bases between. CDR3 length: 16 residues. CDR3 sequence reads: CASSQSTTGPNQPQHF. The CDR3 DNA reads TGCGCCAGCAGCCAAAGTACGACAGGACCTAATCAGCCCCAGCATTTT.

The J gene is TRBJ1-4, the V gene TRBV23-1; a possible D gene is TRBD1 (5 bases). TRBV23-1 is treated as an ORF (open reading frame) with a function not yet certain. Trimming removed 4 bases at V and 7 bases at J, with 16 bases between. The CDR3 is made up of 15 amino acids. The CDR3 region has the DNA TGCGCCAGCAGTCCCCGGGGGAGGGACGGTGAAAAACTGTTTTTT. Protein: CASSPRGRDGEKLFF.